The present entry profiles one T cell receptor beta chain with its context. It has no known antigen specificity. The sample is drawn from a study of cytomegalovirus exposure and HLA in healthy donors (dated by TCRdb to the late 2010s). Background for the entire study: In an earlier analysis of roughly 500 of the donors, around 300 Gb of sequence data and approximately 120 million unique TCR beta sequences from 150 million to 200 million T cells were reported. An earlier analysis of several hundred of the donors applied high-throughput TCR beta sequencing to assess whether each TCR beta V gene segment acted as functional or pseudogenic. Among 300 to 500 genotyped donors of the cohort, an average of around 220,000 unique TCR beta nucleotide sequences was sequenced per donor, of which about 19% were non-productive. A later analysis re-analyzed previously published TCR beta repertoires from about 730 donors and added high-resolution HLA genotyping to study TCR occurrence patterns. The study combined high-throughput TCR immunosequencing, statistical association of individual TCRs with disease status, and machine learning to predict cytomegalovirus infection status. The study used immunosequencing to profile the T cell repertoires of around 600 subjects and linked those repertoires to cytomegalovirus serostatus. Alongside the repertoire data, information on donor age, sex, ethnicity and CMV serostatus was compiled. Of the roughly 420 genotyped donors, roughly 76% were placed in the genetic ancestry cluster associated with self-reported Caucasian donors. Genome-wide SNP genotypes for about three fifths of the 666 donors were used in a later genetic analysis, which treated that subset as a discovery cohort. The study was designed to test whether signatures of past pathogen exposure could be identified by cataloging public T cell receptors. An early release that covered some 630 HLA-typed donors contained about 300 gigabases of sequencing data and 75 million to 100 million unique TCR sequences. In the later analysis, no new phenotypic data were used to find candidate immune exposures; instead, reliance was placed on TCR beta sequences and their occurrence across donors. A separate validation cohort of about 110 different subjects was used in addition to the roughly 700-subject first cohort. All discovery cohort repertoires had been generated on a single sequencing platform. Both class I and class II loci were covered by HLA typing, at four-digit resolution. The number of typed donors differed by locus: roughly 620-640 for A, B, C, DRB1 and DQB1; approximately 520 for DQA1; roughly 600 for DPA1; and some 470 for DPB1. Roughly five DR-DQ haplotypes were handled as single units for association and clustering, since linkage in the cohort was strong. Study-level results and caveats: When HLA alleles, especially DR and DQ, strongly co-occurred, attributing TCR associations to individual alleles was difficult. An association between a missense DCLRE1C variant and V-gene and J-gene trimming of TCR beta chains was found in a later genetic analysis and replicated in an independent cohort. A cluster of highly shared sequence variants was judged likely to represent a technical artifact of the sequencing pipeline. A further reported finding was that TCR beta sequences accurately predicted the HLA-A and HLA-B alleles for most subjects in the first cohort. According to the authors, the approach could potentially be generalized to other disease states and immunological phenotypes. In a later analysis, the rate of TCR association differed among HLA loci, with DRB1 alleles having the most associated TCRs and HLA-C alleles having the fewest. Roughly uniform sequencing depth across donors was assumed in presence/absence analyses, although this assumption may not hold. In the study, 150 to 200 TCR beta chains were listed as associated with cytomegalovirus. Compared with equally common non-associated chains, HLA-associated TCR beta chains in a later analysis were more clonally expanded and had lower generation probabilities. In a later analysis, 16,951 TCR beta sequences were associated with specific HLA alleles at a false discovery rate of 0.05. The cohort was sequenced for TCR beta chains only, and without alpha or paired-chain data the features that could be detected were limited. Seventeen rarely observed V segments, including chromosome 9 orphons, were excluded from the earlier analysis of approximately 500 of the donors because counts were too low. Because some donors lacked HLA typing at each locus, the association tests relied only on the typed subset. Linkage disequilibrium might explain the correlated functional status among segregating V segments, but an unknown experimental factor could not be ruled out. The classifier was reported to diagnose cytomegalovirus status with high specificity and sensitivity in both the original and validation cohorts. In a later genetic analysis, fewer N-insertions in productive TCRs were reported among donors in an Asian-associated ancestry cluster than the roughly 700-donor mean. The 87-base-pair reads could not distinguish some IMGT-functional V segments, including TRBV6-2 and TRBV6-3, so those segments were excluded. In a later analysis, most CMV-associated TCR beta chains were found to appear HLA-restricted, with HLA associations seemingly driven largely by CMV exposure. CMV serostatus was the only immune exposure information available for the cohort. An earlier analysis of 450 to 750 of the donors showed that most TCR beta V segments appeared in productive rearrangements either about 87% or about 30% of the time, which broadly matched IMGT annotations. In vitro tests confirmed that a few of the cytomegalovirus-associated TCR beta chains recognize cytomegalovirus antigens. According to a later analysis, parvovirus B19, influenza, CMV and Epstein-Barr virus appeared linked to several top co-occurrence clusters. Most TCR sequences were seen in very few donors, while some public TCRs were found in many individuals.

The CDR3 goes from the cysteine to the phenylalanine over 14 residues. Only the CDR3 DNA stays, 42 bases, in frame from base 1. CDR1 and CDR2, per the germline V gene, are SGHTA and FQGNSA. The V end loses 1 base and the J end loses 2 bases, and a stretch of 9 bases separates them. The cohort consisted of some 670 healthy bone marrow donors. At the time of sampling, all cohort members were nominally healthy, though unrecorded immune exposures were likely present. The donor tested CMV seronegative, placing the donor among the 350 or so seronegative members of the cohort. A peripheral blood sample was collected from each donor, and TCR beta sequencing was performed on peripheral blood mononuclear cells. Genomic DNA was extracted from the blood cell samples with the Qiagen DNeasy Blood Extraction Kit. Library prep was done by the immunoSEQ multiplex PCR assay. For the multiplex PCR, a mixture combining 60 forward primers for TCR Vbeta segments and 13 reverse primers for TCR Jbeta segments was used. A multiplex PCR assay on genomic DNA amplified the CDR3 region of rearranged TCR beta genes. On the Illumina HiSeq System, the amplified TCR beta libraries were sequenced as 87-base-pair reads. Concerning the study's data processing: A later analysis counted 75 million to 100 million unique TCR beta chains across the 550 to 750 repertoires, and 10 million to 11 million of these chains were shared by at least two donors. Raw reads were error-corrected and collapsed into unique sequences with a nearest-neighbor algorithm that merged closely related sequences to remove PCR and sequencing errors. CDR3 sequences were aligned to IMGT reference sequences to assign V, D and J gene segments. For a sequence to be retained, at least a six-nucleotide match to both a V gene segment and a J gene segment was required. A rearrangement was called productive if the CDR3 had no stop codons and remained in frame with V and J, and every other rearrangement was called non-productive. CDR3 was defined by IMGT convention, running from the second conserved V-encoded cysteine to the conserved J-encoded phenylalanine. The earlier analysis of 500 to 650 of the donors excluded any sequence lacking an unambiguous match to a single V gene segment. In an earlier analysis of 587 of the donors, V segments were called functional above 56.7% productive rearrangements and were called segregating when the between-donor standard deviation exceeded 5%. A statistical classification framework was developed to diagnose cytomegalovirus status using the catalog of TCR beta chain sequences. In a later analysis, V and J genes were assigned by comparing TCR nucleotide sequences against IMGT/GENE-DB human TR gene sequences. A later analysis assigned CDR3 sequences and most-parsimonious VDJ recombination scenarios with the TCRdist pipeline. In a later analysis, every TCR beta chain was defined by the combination of its CDR3 amino acid sequence and its V-gene family, and reads without a unique V-gene family were dropped. As a way to deal with suspected cross-contamination and a sequencing artifact, a later analysis dropped 450 to 600 nucleotide sequences that were highly shared and had low generation probability. In a later analysis, a clonal expansion index for each public chain was calculated from normalized within-repertoire ranks of inferred template counts. A later analysis computed generation probabilities with a VDJ recombination model fitted to out-of-frame rearrangements, and checked the results against IGoR. Hypergeometric tests were used in a later analysis to score TCR-TCR, TCR-HLA and TCR-CMV co-occurrence, with a repertoire-size bias correction applied to the TCR pairs. A later analysis estimated false discovery rates by permuting HLA or CMV assignments 20 times. In a later analysis, co-occurring TCRs were grouped using DBSCAN, with TCRdist sequence similarity added in when clustering inside HLA-allele-positive subsets. Co-occurrence clustering excluded repertoires with fewer than 30,000 or more than 120,000 public chains, plus five with anomalous nucleotide sharing. TCRdb carries this immuneACCESS record with in-frame sequences only. Its versions omit some clonotypes, under half of them owing to an unresolved V gene in the studies checked, with the rest unexplained. The DNA gave D and trimming, while V, J and clone size come from that table. The sample table includes roughly 46,000 clones. About 1.2% of the sample belongs to the ten largest clones.

This TCR was sampled from a woman in her 40s in good health and CMV-seronegative. Sequencing was done on a sample of PBMCs. The chain links TRBV7-2 with TRBJ2-7; perhaps TRBD2 is the D gene, with 5 bases matching. The CDR3 corresponds to CASSLDGSAYEQYF. The nucleotide sequence reads as follows: TGTGCCAGCAGCTTAGACGGTAGCGCCTACGAGCAGTACTTC.